These 5 T cell receptor beta chains were all obtained from the same sample, sequenced in a study of cytomegalovirus exposure and HLA in healthy donors. Amplification used 60 Vbeta primers and 13 Jbeta primers. Libraries were prepared by immunoSEQ multiplex PCR; TCRdb keeps only in-frame clonotypes and omits some of them. This table has around 140,000 clones, approximately 82% appearing once. The sequenced material came from PBMCs. All receptors derive from an older woman in good health and CMV-seropositive.

The chain uses TRBV28 and TRBJ1-2, with 7 bases fitting TRBD1. This CDR3 contains 13 residues. V trimming: 2 bases; J trimming: 6 bases; junction bases outside the gene matches: 3. CDR1 is MDHEN and CDR2 is SYDVKM in the germline V gene. This CDR3 is CASSLTGADGYTF. In nucleotides, the CDR3 is TGTGCCAGCAGTTTAACAGGGGCGGATGGCTACACCTTC.

The chain employs TRBV28 and TRBJ2-2; D possibly corresponds to TRBD1 (6 bases). Germline V gives CDR1 MDHEN, CDR2 SYDVKM. The V end was cut by 6 bases, the J end by 1 base, with 9 bases between. The length of the CDR3 is 14 residues. The CDR3 DNA sequence: TGTGCCAGCAGACTAGGGGGGAACACCGGGGAGCTGTTTTTT. Translated: CASRLGGNTGELFF.

This clone appeared a single time. This chain uses TRBV19 with TRBJ1-1; a possible D gene is TRBD1 (6 bases). This CDR3 comprises 14 residues. V gave up 3 bases and J gave up 0 bases, with 8 bases separating them. Germline lookup yields CDR1 LNHDA and CDR2 SQIVND (reference sequence). The CDR3 coding sequence is TGTGCCAGTAGTATGGGGACACTGAACACTGAAGCTTTCTTT. It translates to CASSMGTLNTEAFF. The full variable domain, with the rest looked up from reference TRBV19 and TRBJ1-1, is DGGITQSPKYLFRKEGQNVTLSCEQNLNHDAMYWYRQDPGQGLRLIYYSQIVNDFQKGDIAEGYSVSREKKESFPLTVTSAQKNPTAFYLCASSMGTLNTEAFFGQGTRLTVV.

The rearrangement joins TRBV7-6 to TRBJ2-5, with D tentatively TRBD2 (6 bases). The CDR3 runs 14 residues. V lost 4 bases, J lost 7 bases, and 16 bases lay in between. Germline-derived CDR1 and CDR2 are SGHVS and FNYEAQ. The DNA of the CDR3 is TGTGCCAGCAGCTCCGGTAGCGGCCCCAGGACCCAGTACTTC. Translated: CASSSGSGPRTQYF.

The chain employs TRBV14 and TRBJ2-1; D may be TRBD1 (6 bases). Deletions cut 0 bases from V and 7 bases from J, with 13 bases between. The CDR3 consists of 15 residues. Germline-derived CDR1 and CDR2 are SGHDN and FVKESK. The CDR3: CASSQDPDRFNEQFF. As DNA, the CDR3 is TGTGCCAGCAGCCAAGATCCCGACAGGTTTAATGAGCAGTTCTTC.